The sequence of this TCR beta chain was determined in a study of T-cell memory formation after mild COVID-19. Study details: TCR clusters were mostly donor specific. Study-wide results and limits: Second-wave clones reaching peak frequency on day 37 lacked confirmed SARS-CoV-2 specificity. In pre-infection memory, a portion of responding clones appeared, which suggested that cross-reactive memory joined. Shrinking CD4+ clones were chiefly CM and EM; CD8+ ones were chiefly EMRA.

As to this clonotype: The antigen remains unidentified.

TCRdb re-called the 5' RACE reads through MiXCR, storing one row per CDR3 protein. The table has 530,000 or so distinct CDR3 sequences, around 16% seen once. From germline, CDR1 is DFQATT and CDR2 SNEGSKA (reference sequence). The CDR3 has 14 amino acids. Deletions cut 5 bases from V and 4 bases from J, with 15 bases between. Sequencing was carried out using PBMCs or a T cell subset sorted from them (not recorded which). The J gene is TRBJ2-1, the V gene TRBV20-1; tentatively, D is TRBD2 (6 bases). The TCR was taken from an adult woman who had mild COVID-19 (a few samples of this study predate the infection). Cell type and time point are not known. The CDR3 DNA sequence: TGCAGTGCTGAGGGGTCTAGCGCTTACAATGAGCAGTTCTTC. Translating gives CSAEGSSAYNEQFF.